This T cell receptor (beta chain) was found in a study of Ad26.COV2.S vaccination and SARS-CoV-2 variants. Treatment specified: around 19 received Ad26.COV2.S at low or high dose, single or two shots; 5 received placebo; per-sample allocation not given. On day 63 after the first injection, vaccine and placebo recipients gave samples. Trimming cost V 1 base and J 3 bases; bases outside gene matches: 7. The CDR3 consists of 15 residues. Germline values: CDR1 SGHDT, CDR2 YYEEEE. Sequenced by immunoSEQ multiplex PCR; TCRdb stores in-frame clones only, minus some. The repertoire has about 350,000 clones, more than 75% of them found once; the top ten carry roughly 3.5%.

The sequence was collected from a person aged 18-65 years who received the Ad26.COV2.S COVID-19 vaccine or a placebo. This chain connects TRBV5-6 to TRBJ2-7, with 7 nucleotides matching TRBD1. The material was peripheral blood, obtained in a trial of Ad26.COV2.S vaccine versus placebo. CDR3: CASSLFVTGNYEQYF. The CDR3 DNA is TGTGCCAGCAGCTTGTTTGTGACAGGGAACTACGAGCAGTACTTC.